This entry lists 30 T cell receptor beta chains sequenced from one sample in a study of T cell responses to AZD1222 COVID-19 vaccine. TCRdb's table, derived via immunoSEQ multiplex PCR, lists solely in-frame clones and lacks some. The table lists approximately 80,000 clones, approximately 83% of them singletons, with 9% to 13% in the top ten. The sample here was peripheral blood, taken 28 days after the second AZD1222 dose. These receptors originate from an adult who received the AZD1222 COVID-19 vaccine.

The chain employs TRBV7-2 and TRBJ1-2; 7 nucleotides agree with TRBD1. Germline values: CDR1 SGHTA, CDR2 FQGNSA. CDR3 length: 14 amino acids. Trimming at V came to 5 bases and at J to 4 bases, leaving 7 bases not matched to a gene. The CDR3 sequence: CASSTRTGSYGYTF. The DNA of the CDR3 is TGTGCCAGCAGCACCCGGACAGGTAGCTATGGCTACACCTTC.

The chain joins TRBV11-3 to TRBJ1-1; 9 bases match TRBD1. Trimming cost V 0 bases and J 1 base; bases outside gene matches: 0. The CDR3 has 15 amino acids. From germline, CDR1 is SGHNT and CDR2 YENEEA. CDR3 amino acids: CASSLETGGNTEAFF. CDR3 nucleotide sequence: TGTGCCAGCAGCTTAGAGACAGGGGGGAACACTGAAGCTTTCTTT.

This clone appeared once. This chain joins TRBV29-1 and TRBJ2-7, with TRBD2 matching 8 bases. CDR1 and CDR2 from the germline V gene are SQVTM and ANQGSEA. This CDR3 is built from 13 residues. V was clipped by 0 bases and J by 3 bases; unmatched bases: 1. The CDR3 spells CSVEDLAGYEQYF. In DNA form, the CDR3 reads TGCAGCGTTGAAGACCTAGCGGGCTACGAGCAGTACTTC.

The chain employs TRBV30 and TRBJ1-4; TRBD1 might be the D (6 bases). The CDR3 is 12 residues long. CDR1 and CDR2 from the germline V gene are GTSNPN and SVGIG (reference sequence). Between the trimmed V and J ends, which lost 0 bases and 11 bases, there was a span of 10 bases. This CDR3 reads CAWSVSGAKLFF. The CDR3 region has the DNA TGTGCCTGGAGTGTATCAGGGGCGAAACTGTTTTTT.

This clone has only a few counts. The gene calls are TRBV27 and TRBJ1-4, with D perhaps TRBD1 (6 bases). Germline V gene lookup returns CDR1 MNHEY and CDR2 SMNVEV (reference sequence). Trimming left V 6 bases short and J 8 bases short, with 19 bases between. There are 15 residues in the CDR3. CDR3 protein: CASRGMTGVEEKLFF. In DNA, the CDR3 is TGTGCCAGCAGAGGGATGACAGGTGTGGAAGAAAAACTGTTTTTT.

The chain joins TRBV6-1 to TRBJ1-2, with D unresolved. V lost 4 bases to trimming and J lost 8 bases, with 23 bases between them. There are 16 residues in the CDR3. The V gene's germline CDR1 is MNHNS and CDR2 SASEGT. CDR3 residues: CASSADGVKVLEGYTF. DNA of the CDR3: TGTGCCAGCAGTGCCGACGGTGTAAAGGTCCTGGAGGGCTACACCTTC.

The chain joins TRBV18 to TRBJ2-1; D is unresolved. The CDR3 runs to 11 residues. The germline V gene has CDR1 KGHSH and CDR2 LQKENI. V shed 4 bases and J shed 8 bases, with 6 bases lying between them. CDR3 loop: CASSQEHEQFF. The DNA of the CDR3 is TGTGCCAGCTCACAAGAACATGAGCAGTTCTTC. The variable domain in full, completed from reference TRBV18 and TRBJ2-1, reads NAGVMQNPRHLVRRRGQEARLRCSPMKGHSHVYWYRQLPEEGLKFMVYLQKENIIDESGMPKERFSAEFPKEGPSILRIQQVVRGDSAAYFCASSQEHEQFFGPGTRLTVL.

The chain has TRBV11-3 and TRBJ2-5; D may match TRBD1 or TRBD2 (5 bases each). The V end was cut by 3 bases, the J end by 5 bases, with 10 bases between. The CDR3 sequence is 13 residues long. Germline CDR1 reads SGHNT; CDR2 reads YENEEA. The CDR3 DNA reads TGTGCCAGCAGCTTCTTGGGGGTGGAGACCCAGTACTTC. It encodes CASSFLGVETQYF.

The chain links TRBV29-1 to TRBJ2-4; 9 bases map to TRBD1. The V and J ends lost 4 bases and 8 bases, in that order; junction bases with no gene match: 9. This CDR3 spans 14 amino acids. Germline values: CDR1 SQVTM, CDR2 ANQGSEA. The CDR3 protein is CSVGPGTGKDIQYF. In DNA, the CDR3 is TGCAGCGTTGGACCCGGGACAGGGAAGGACATTCAGTACTTC.

This chain's CDR3 is CASTLGDNGDTQYF. The CDR3 DNA reads TGTGCCAGCACCCTGGGGGACAACGGAGATACGCAGTATTTT. This rearrangement joins TRBV2 to TRBJ2-3; a weak D match, TRBD1 (6 bases). Germline CDR1 SNHLY, CDR2 FYNNEI. The CDR3 consists of 14 residues. The V end was cut by 7 bases, the J end by 5 bases, with 16 bases between.

The chain couples TRBV4-3 to TRBJ2-3; no definite D call. Trimming cost V 4 bases and J 6 bases, with 14 bases left between them. The CDR3 is made up of 14 amino acids. Germline V gene data show CDR1 as LGHNA and CDR2 as YSLEER. The CDR3, as DNA: TGCGCCAGCAGCCGAGGAGATAGCATCGATACGCAGTATTTT. As protein: CASSRGDSIDTQYF.

The V call is TRBV19, the J call TRBJ2-3; D uncertain. The CDR3 loop spans 14 amino acids. The germline V gene encodes CDR1 LNHDA and CDR2 SQIVND (reference sequence). Trimming removed 4 bases at V and 7 bases at J, with 15 bases between. The CDR3 spells CASSTTLTAHTQYF. In DNA form, the CDR3 reads TGTGCCAGTAGTACTACTCTCACGGCCCATACGCAGTATTTT.

The rearrangement uses TRBV19 and TRBJ2-2; 8 bases agree with TRBD2. The J segment lost 5 bases and the V segment lost 6 bases, leaving 11 bases of the junction unmatched. This CDR3 comprises 16 residues. Germline CDR1 and CDR2: LNHDA and SQIVND (reference sequence). The DNA of the CDR3 is TGTGCCAGTAGACGGGCGGGGACTAGGGGTACCGGGGAGCTGTTTTTT. Its protein is CASRRAGTRGTGELFF.

CDR3 nucleotide sequence: TGTGCCAGTAGTACCGCCCCGGGAGGGCCTTTTGAGCAGTTCTTC. Its protein is CASSTAPGGPFEQFF. The genes are TRBV19 and TRBJ2-1, with TRBD2 matching over 8 bases. The junction had 11 bases not matched to a gene; V was cut back by 4 bases and J by 9 bases. The CDR3 consists of 15 residues. Per germline, CDR1 LNHDA and CDR2 SQIVND (reference sequence).

The V gene is TRBV6-1, the J gene TRBJ2-3; D not certain. Trimming cost V 2 bases and J 0 bases, with 9 bases left between them. Germline V CDR1 and CDR2: MNHNS, SASEGT. The CDR3 totals 15 residues. The CDR3 protein is CASSEMSASTDTQYF. In DNA, the CDR3 is TGTGCCAGCAGTGAAATGTCGGCCAGCACAGATACGCAGTATTTT.

This clone is a singleton in its sample. V usage is TRBV19 and J usage is TRBJ2-5; a possible D gene is TRBD2 (6 bases). CDR1 is LNHDA, CDR2 SQIVND, per germline (reference sequence). CDR3 length: 16 residues. Trimming took off 3 bases at V and 1 base at J, with 15 bases between the two ends. The CDR3 is CASSMSFSGFQETQYF. The CDR3 DNA follows: TGTGCCAGTAGTATGAGTTTTAGCGGATTCCAAGAGACCCAGTACTTC.

The V and J genes are TRBV12-5 and TRBJ1-6, with 7 bases lining up with TRBD1. The V gene end was trimmed by 1 base and the J gene end by 10 bases; junction bases not matched to a gene: 7. The CDR3 has 15 residues. The germline CDR1 and CDR2 sequences are LGHNT and FRNRAP. Written as DNA, the CDR3 is TGTGCTAGTGGTTTGGAAACAGGGGTAGGATCACCCCTCCACTTT. Its protein is CASGLETGVGSPLHF.

The rearrangement uses TRBV6-5 and TRBJ1-3; D uncertain. The V gene's germline CDR1 is MNHEY and CDR2 SVGAGI. This CDR3 is built from 12 residues. V lost 4 bases, J lost 4 bases, and 5 bases lay in between. In DNA, the CDR3 is TGTGCCAGCAGTTCCGGGGGAAACACCATATATTTT. Translation gives CASSSGGNTIYF.

CDR3 loop: CASSATISAEAFF. In DNA, the CDR3 is TGTGCCAGCAGCGCAACCATTTCCGCTGAAGCTTTCTTT. The chain links TRBV9 to TRBJ1-1, with D unclear. V shed 3 bases and J shed 6 bases, with 12 bases lying between them. The CDR3 is 13 residues long. Germline V gene data show CDR1 as SGDLS and CDR2 as YYNGEE.

The CDR3 coding sequence is TGCAGTGCTAGTCGAACCGGGACAGGGGGCAATCAGCCCCAGCATTTT. Amino acid sequence: CSASRTGTGGNQPQHF. The chain combines TRBV20-1 with TRBJ1-5, with TRBD1 matching over 10 bases. Germline CDR1 and CDR2: DFQATT and SNEGSKA (reference sequence). The CDR3 covers 16 residues. V was clipped by 3 bases and J by 2 bases; unmatched bases: 7.

The J gene is TRBJ1-1, the V gene TRBV18; 10 nucleotides agree with TRBD1. The CDR3 extends over 15 amino acids. The germline V gene has CDR1 KGHSH and CDR2 LQKENI. Trimming cost V 5 bases and J 5 bases; bases outside gene matches: 8. The CDR3 loop is CASSTLPGQGTEAFF. CDR3 sequence (DNA): TGTGCCAGCTCAACACTTCCGGGACAGGGGACTGAAGCTTTCTTT.

This CDR3 reads CASSPLGGGDTEAFF. CDR3 in DNA: TGTGCCAGCTCACCGTTAGGGGGAGGAGACACTGAAGCTTTCTTT. J is TRBJ1-1 and V is TRBV18; maybe TRBD1 (6 bases). The CDR3 runs to 15 residues. V was shortened by 3 bases and J by 3 bases, with 14 bases between the two germline ends. Germline V gives CDR1 KGHSH, CDR2 LQKENI.

CDR3 region: CASSVDGQGGVAFF. CDR3 sequence (DNA): TGTGCCAGCAGCGTAGATGGACAGGGAGGTGTAGCTTTCTTT. V gene TRBV9 combines with J gene TRBJ1-1, with 8 bases aligning to TRBD1. The CDR3 consists of 14 residues. From germline, CDR1 is SGDLS and CDR2 YYNGEE. V gave up 0 bases and J gave up 10 bases; unmatched junction bases: 8.

The rearrangement joins TRBV19 to TRBJ1-2, with D unclear. Germline V lookup: CDR1 LNHDA, CDR2 SQIVND (reference sequence). The CDR3 extends over 15 amino acids. Trimming took off 2 bases at V and 2 bases at J, with 12 bases between the two ends. The CDR3 DNA reads as TGTGCCAGTAGTATAAGCCTCAGAGGGAACTATGGCTACACCTTC. This encodes CASSISLRGNYGYTF.

This clone was seen once. This chain uses TRBV15 with TRBJ2-4; 10 bases agree with TRBD1. The CDR3 loop spans 21 amino acids. Losses at the gene ends were 4 bases for V and 2 bases for J; bases not matched to a gene: 20. The germline V gene encodes CDR1 LNHNV and CDR2 YYDKDF (reference sequence). The CDR3 protein is CATSTESTGTGAAMTKNIQYF. CDR3 nucleotides: TGTGCCACCAGCACGGAATCTACCGGGACAGGGGCGGCTATGACCAAAAACATTCAGTACTTC.

The chain couples TRBV18 to TRBJ1-2, with TRBD1 matching over 9 bases. This CDR3 has 14 residues. Looked up from germline, CDR1 is KGHSH and CDR2 is LQKENI. V lost 5 bases, J lost 2 bases, and 3 bases stayed unmatched. CDR3 amino acids: CASSSGTGNYGYTF. DNA for the CDR3: TGTGCCAGCTCATCCGGGACAGGGAACTATGGCTACACCTTC.

The chain joins TRBV5-1 to TRBJ2-1, with 8 bases lining up with TRBD2. The CDR3 consists of 16 residues. V was clipped by 0 bases and J by 6 bases; unmatched bases: 8. Per germline, CDR1 SGHRS and CDR2 YFSETQ. CDR3 nucleotide sequence: TGCGCCAGCAGCTTGGCCTCTAGCGGGTACATCAATGAGCAGTTCTTC. As protein: CASSLASSGYINEQFF. The full variable domain, rest sourced from reference TRBV5-1 and TRBJ2-1, is KAGVTQTPRYLIKTRGQQVTLSCSPISGHRSVSWYQQTPGQGLQFLFEYFSETQRNKGNFPGRFSGRQFSNSRSEMNVSTLELGDSALYLCASSLASSGYINEQFFGPGTRLTVL.

This chain uses TRBV7-2 with TRBJ2-1, with TRBD2 identical over 10 bases. The CDR3 totals 17 residues. The germline V gene encodes CDR1 SGHTA and CDR2 FQGNSA. Germline trimming cut 0 bases from V and 5 bases from J; bases unmatched to any gene: 7. CDR3 residues: CASSLARTSGGNNEQFF. In DNA form, the CDR3 reads TGTGCCAGCAGCTTAGCCCGGACTAGCGGAGGCAACAATGAGCAGTTCTTC.

This chain links TRBV5-5 with TRBJ2-2; D perhaps matches TRBD2 (5 bases). CDR1 is SGHKS, CDR2 YYEKEE, per germline (reference sequence). The CDR3 has 14 amino acids. Trimming took 2 bases from V and 5 from J, leaving 10 bases between them. CDR3 DNA: TGTGCCAGCAGCTTCCTTCGAGGGACCGGGGAGCTGTTTTTT. It yields the protein CASSFLRGTGELFF.

This rearrangement joins TRBV27 to TRBJ1-5; D remains ambiguous. This CDR3 is 13 amino acids long. With 2 bases removed from V and 2 bases from J, the gap between germline ends came to 4 bases. The germline V gene has CDR1 MNHEY and CDR2 SMNVEV (reference sequence). The CDR3 coding sequence is TGTGCCAGCAGTTTAAATCGCAATCAGCCCCAGCATTTT. As protein: CASSLNRNQPQHF.